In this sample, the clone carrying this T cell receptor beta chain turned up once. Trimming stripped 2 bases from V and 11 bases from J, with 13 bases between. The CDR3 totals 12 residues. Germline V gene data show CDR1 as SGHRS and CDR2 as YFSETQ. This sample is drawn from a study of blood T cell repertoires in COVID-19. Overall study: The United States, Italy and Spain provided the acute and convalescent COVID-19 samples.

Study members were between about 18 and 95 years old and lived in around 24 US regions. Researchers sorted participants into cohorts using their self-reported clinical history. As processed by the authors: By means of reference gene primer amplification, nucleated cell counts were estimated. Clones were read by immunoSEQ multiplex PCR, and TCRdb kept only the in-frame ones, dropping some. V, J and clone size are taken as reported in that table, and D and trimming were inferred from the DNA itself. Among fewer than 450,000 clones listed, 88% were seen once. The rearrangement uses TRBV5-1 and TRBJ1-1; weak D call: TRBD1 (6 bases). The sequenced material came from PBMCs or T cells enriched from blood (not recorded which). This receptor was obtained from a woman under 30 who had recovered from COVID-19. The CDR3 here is CASSFEGDTAFF. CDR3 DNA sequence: TGCGCCAGCAGCTTTGAAGGGGACACGGCTTTCTTT.